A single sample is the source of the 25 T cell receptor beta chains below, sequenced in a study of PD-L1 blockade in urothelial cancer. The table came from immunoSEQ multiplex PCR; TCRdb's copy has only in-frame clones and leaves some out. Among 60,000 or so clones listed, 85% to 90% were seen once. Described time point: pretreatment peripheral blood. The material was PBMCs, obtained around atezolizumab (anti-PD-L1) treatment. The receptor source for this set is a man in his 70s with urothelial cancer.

The CDR3 DNA reads as TGTGCCATCAGTGGCTCCAGGGACAGTGAAGCTTTCTTT. Residues: CAISGSRDSEAFF. V and J are TRBV10-3 and TRBJ1-1; 7 nucleotides line up with TRBD1. The germline gives CDR1 ENHRY, CDR2 SYGVKD. The CDR3 is 13 amino acids. V lost 4 bases to trimming and J lost 7 bases; unmatched junction nucleotides: 6.

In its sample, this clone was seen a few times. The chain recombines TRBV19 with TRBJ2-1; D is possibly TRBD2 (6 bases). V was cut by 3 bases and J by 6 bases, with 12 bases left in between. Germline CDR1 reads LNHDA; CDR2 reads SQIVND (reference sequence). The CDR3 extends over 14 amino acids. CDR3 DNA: TGTGCCAGTAGTATCCAGGGACTGGGCAATGAGCAGTTCTTC. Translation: CASSIQGLGNEQFF.

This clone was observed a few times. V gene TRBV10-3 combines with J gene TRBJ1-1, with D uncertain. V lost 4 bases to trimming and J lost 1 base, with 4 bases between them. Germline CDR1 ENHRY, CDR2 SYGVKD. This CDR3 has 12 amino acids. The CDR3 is CAISGQNTEAFF. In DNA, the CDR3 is TGTGCCATCAGTGGACAGAACACTGAAGCTTTCTTT.

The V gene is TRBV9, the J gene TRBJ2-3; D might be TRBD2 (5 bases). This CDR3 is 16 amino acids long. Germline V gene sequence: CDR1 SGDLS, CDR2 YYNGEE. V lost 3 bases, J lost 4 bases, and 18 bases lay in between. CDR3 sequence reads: CASSADPGGLADTQYF. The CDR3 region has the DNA TGTGCCAGCAGCGCCGACCCGGGTGGACTGGCAGATACGCAGTATTTT.

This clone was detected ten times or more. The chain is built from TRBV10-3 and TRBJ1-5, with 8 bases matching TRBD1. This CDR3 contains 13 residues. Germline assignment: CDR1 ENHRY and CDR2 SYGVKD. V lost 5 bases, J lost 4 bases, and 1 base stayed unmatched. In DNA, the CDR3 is TGTGCCATCAGTCGGACAGGGAATCAGCCCCAGCATTTT. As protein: CAISRTGNQPQHF.

CDR3 bases: TGTGCCAGCTCACTAACGACCGGACAGGGTTTAAGGCCGTATGGCTACACCTTC. Translating it yields CASSLTTGQGLRPYGYTF. The J gene is TRBJ1-2, the V gene TRBV18, with TRBD1 identical over 8 bases. Trimming removed 4 bases from V and 5 bases from J; junction bases left unmatched: 18. CDR1 KGHSH and CDR2 LQKENI come from the germline V gene. This CDR3 is 18 amino acids long.

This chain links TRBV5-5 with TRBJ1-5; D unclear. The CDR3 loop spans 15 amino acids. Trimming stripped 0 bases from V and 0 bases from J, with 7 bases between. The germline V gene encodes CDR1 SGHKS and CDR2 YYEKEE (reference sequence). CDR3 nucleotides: TGTGCCAGCAGCTTGGGGGCTTATAGCAATCAGCCCCAGCATTTT. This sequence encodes CASSLGAYSNQPQHF.

The CDR3, as DNA: TGTGCCTCCAATTCGGCAGGGGACACCGGGGAGCTGTTTTTT. It translates to CASNSAGDTGELFF. This chain links TRBV15 with TRBJ2-2; tentatively, D is TRBD1 (6 bases). Trimming left V 11 bases short and J 3 bases short, with 16 bases between. Germline-derived CDR1 and CDR2 are LNHNV and YYDKDF (reference sequence). The CDR3 covers 14 residues. Full variable domain (outside the CDR3, taken from reference TRBV15 and TRBJ2-2): DAMVIQNPRYQVTQFGKPVTLSCSQTLNHNVMYWYQQKSSQAPKLLFHYYDKDFNNEADTPDNFQSRRPNTSFCFLDIRSPGLGDTAMYLCASNSAGDTGELFFGEGSRLTVL.

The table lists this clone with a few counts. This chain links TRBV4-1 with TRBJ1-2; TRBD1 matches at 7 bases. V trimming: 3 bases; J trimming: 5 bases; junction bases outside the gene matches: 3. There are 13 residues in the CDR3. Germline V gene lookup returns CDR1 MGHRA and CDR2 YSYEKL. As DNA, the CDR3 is TGCGCCAGCAGCCACGAGGGGGCATATGGCTACACCTTC. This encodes CASSHEGAYGYTF.

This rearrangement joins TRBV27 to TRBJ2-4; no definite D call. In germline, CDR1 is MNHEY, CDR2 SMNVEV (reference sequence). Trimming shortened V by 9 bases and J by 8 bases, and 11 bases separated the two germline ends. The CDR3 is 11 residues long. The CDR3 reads CARTPMDIQYF. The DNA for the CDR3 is TGTGCCAGGACTCCAATGGACATTCAGTACTTC.

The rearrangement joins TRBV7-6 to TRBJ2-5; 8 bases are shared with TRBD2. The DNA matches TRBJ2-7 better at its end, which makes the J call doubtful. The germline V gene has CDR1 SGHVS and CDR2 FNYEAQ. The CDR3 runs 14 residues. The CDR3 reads CASSPGAGVYEQYF. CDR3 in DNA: TGTGCCAGCTCCCCAGGAGCGGGAGTCTACGAGCAGTACTTC.

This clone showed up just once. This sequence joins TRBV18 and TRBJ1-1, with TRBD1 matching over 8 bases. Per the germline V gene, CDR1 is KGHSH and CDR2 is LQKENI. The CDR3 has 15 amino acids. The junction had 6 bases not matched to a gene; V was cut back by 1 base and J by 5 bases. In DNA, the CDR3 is TGTGCCAGCTCACCACAAGGACAGGGAGGGACTGAAGCTTTCTTT. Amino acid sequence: CASSPQGQGGTEAFF.

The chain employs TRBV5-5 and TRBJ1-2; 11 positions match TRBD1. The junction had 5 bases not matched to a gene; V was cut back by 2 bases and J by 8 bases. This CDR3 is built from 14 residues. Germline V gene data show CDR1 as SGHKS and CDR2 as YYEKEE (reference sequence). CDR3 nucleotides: TGTGCCAGCAGCTTCGGGACAGGGGGTGAAGGCTACACCTTC. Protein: CASSFGTGGEGYTF.

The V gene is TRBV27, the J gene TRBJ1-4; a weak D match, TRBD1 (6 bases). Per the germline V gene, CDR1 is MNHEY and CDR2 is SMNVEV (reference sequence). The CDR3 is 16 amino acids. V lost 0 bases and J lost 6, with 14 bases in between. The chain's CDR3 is CASSLSHREGHEKLFF. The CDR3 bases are TGTGCCAGCAGTTTATCCCACAGGGAGGGTCATGAAAAACTGTTTTTT.

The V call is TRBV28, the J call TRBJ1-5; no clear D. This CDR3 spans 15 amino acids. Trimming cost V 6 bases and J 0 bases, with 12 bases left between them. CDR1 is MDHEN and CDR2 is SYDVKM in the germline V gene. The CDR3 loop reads CASSLQYYSNQPQHF. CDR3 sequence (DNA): TGTGCCAGCAGCTTACAATACTATAGCAATCAGCCCCAGCATTTT.

As DNA, the CDR3 is TGCGCCAGCAGCCAAGATATAGGGGTAGAGACCCAGTACTTC. Its protein product is CASSQDIGVETQYF. The chain carries TRBV4-1 and TRBJ2-5; tentative D call: TRBD1 (5 bases). V was cut by 0 bases and J by 4 bases, with 9 bases left in between. CDR1 and CDR2 (germline): MGHRA, YSYEKL. The CDR3 has 14 amino acids.

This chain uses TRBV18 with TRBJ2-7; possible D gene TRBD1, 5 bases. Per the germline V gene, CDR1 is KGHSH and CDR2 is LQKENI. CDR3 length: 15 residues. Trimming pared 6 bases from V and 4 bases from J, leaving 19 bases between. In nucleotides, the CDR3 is TGTGCCAGCTCTCATCAGGGTAGTGGTCGGTACGAGCAGTACTTC. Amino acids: CASSHQGSGRYEQYF.

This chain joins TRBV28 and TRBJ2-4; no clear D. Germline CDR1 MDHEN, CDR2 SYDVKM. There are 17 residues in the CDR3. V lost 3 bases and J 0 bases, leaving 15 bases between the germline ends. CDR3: CASSLKATPLAKNIQYF. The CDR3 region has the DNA TGTGCCAGCAGTTTGAAGGCGACACCCCTAGCCAAAAACATTCAGTACTTC.

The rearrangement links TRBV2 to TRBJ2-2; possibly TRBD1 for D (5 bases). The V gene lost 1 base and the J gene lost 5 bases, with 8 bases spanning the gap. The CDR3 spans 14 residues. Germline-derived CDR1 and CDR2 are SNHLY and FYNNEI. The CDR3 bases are TGTGCCAGCAGTGAAGGGGCAGGGACCGGGGAGCTGTTTTTT. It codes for CASSEGAGTGELFF.

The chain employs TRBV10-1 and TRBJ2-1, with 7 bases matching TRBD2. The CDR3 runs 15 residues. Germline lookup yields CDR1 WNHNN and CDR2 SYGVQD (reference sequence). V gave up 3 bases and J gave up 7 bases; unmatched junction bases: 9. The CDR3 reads CASSEAAGEGNEQFF. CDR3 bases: TGCGCCAGCAGTGAAGCGGCGGGGGAGGGGAATGAGCAGTTCTTC.

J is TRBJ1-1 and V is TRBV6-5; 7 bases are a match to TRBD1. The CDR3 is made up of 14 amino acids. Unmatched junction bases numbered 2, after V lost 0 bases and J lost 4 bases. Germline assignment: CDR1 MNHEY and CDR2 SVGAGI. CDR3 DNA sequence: TGTGCCAGCAGTTACTCGAGGGGGCGCACTGAAGCTTTCTTT. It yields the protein CASSYSRGRTEAFF.

CDR3: CTSSMGGVQHRYAYF. CDR3 nucleotides: TGCACCAGCAGCATGGGGGGAGTCCAGCACAGATACGCGTATTTT. This rearrangement joins TRBV1 to TRBJ2-3; the table's D call of TRBD2 was not tested on the DNA. TRBV1 is annotated as a pseudogene. CDR3 size: 15 residues.

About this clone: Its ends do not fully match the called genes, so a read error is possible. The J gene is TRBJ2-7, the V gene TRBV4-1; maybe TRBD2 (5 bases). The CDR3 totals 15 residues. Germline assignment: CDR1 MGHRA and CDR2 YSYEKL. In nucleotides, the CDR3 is TGCGCCAGCACCCAAAACGAGGGATACTCATACGAGCAGTACTTC. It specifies CASTQNEGYSYEQYF.

The CDR3 spells CASSLEGTLGEKLFF. Here the CDR3 DNA reads TGTGCCAGCAGCTTAGAGGGGACACTCGGAGAAAAACTGTTTTTT. The rearrangement uses TRBV7-8 and TRBJ1-4, with D perhaps matching TRBD1 (6 bases). V was trimmed by 1 base and J by 8 bases, leaving 14 bases between them. The CDR3 runs to 15 residues. Germline lookup yields CDR1 SGHVS and CDR2 FQNEAQ.

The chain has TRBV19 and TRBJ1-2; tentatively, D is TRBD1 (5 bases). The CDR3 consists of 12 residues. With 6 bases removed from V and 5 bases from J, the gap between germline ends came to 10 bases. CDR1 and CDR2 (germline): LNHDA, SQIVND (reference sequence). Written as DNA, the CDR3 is TGTGCCAGTAGACCCGGGACTTATGGCTACACCTTC. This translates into CASRPGTYGYTF.